This passage covers 26 T cell receptor beta chains from one sample sequenced in a study of patients and donors after allogeneic stem cell transplantation. TCRdb reprocessed the RT-PCR reads with MiXCR, giving one entry per CDR3 protein. The data show about a million distinct CDR3 sequences, under 20% seen once. Sequenced input: blood, either unsorted or a sorted T cell fraction (not recorded which). These receptors all come from a human donor who was either an allogeneic HSCT recipient or a stem cell or donor lymphocyte infusion donor (not recorded which). It is not recorded whose cells these are; they may come from a transplant donor.

In its sample, this clonotype was seen a few times. The chain is built from TRBV28 and TRBJ2-1; 12 bases line up with TRBD2. This CDR3 has 22 residues. The ends lost 4 bases at V and 0 bases at J; junction bases unmatched: 19. CDR1 and CDR2 (germline): MDHEN, SYDVKM. The CDR3: CASSWDRESPSGRASSYNEQFF. For the CDR3, the DNA is TGTGCCAGCAGTTGGGACAGGGAATCTCCTAGCGGGAGGGCGAGCTCCTACAATGAGCAGTTCTTC.

This clonotype was detected only a few times. The J gene is TRBJ2-7, the V gene TRBV11-3, with D possibly TRBD2 on 6 matching bases. The germline CDR1 and CDR2 sequences are SGHNT and YENEEA. CDR3 length equals 15 residues. Trimming took off 0 bases at V and 2 bases at J, with 11 bases between the two ends. The DNA for the CDR3 is TGTGCCAGCAGCTTAGAGGGCGGGGTGACCTACGAGCAGTACTTC. Its translation is CASSLEGGVTYEQYF.

The chain is built from TRBV11-2 and TRBJ2-5; 7 bases match TRBD1. CDR3 length equals 15 residues. Germline CDR1 SGHAT, CDR2 FQNNGV. The V and J ends lost 1 base and 0 bases, in that order; junction bases with no gene match: 2. The CDR3 sequence is CASSLAGTDQETQYF. The CDR3 DNA sequence: TGTGCCAGCAGCTTAGCGGGGACAGACCAAGAGACCCAGTACTTC.

The chain combines TRBV27 with TRBJ2-2, with 7 bases lining up with TRBD2. The CDR3 sequence is 15 residues long. Losses at the gene ends were 3 bases for V and 6 bases for J; bases not matched to a gene: 7. The germline V gene has CDR1 MNHEY and CDR2 SMNVEV (reference sequence). CDR3 protein: CASSFWRELPGELFF. CDR3 coding DNA: TGTGCCAGCAGTTTCTGGCGGGAGTTGCCCGGGGAGCTGTTTTTT.

This clonotype showed up many times. The rearrangement joins TRBV20-1 to TRBJ2-1; 11 nucleotides line up with TRBD2. Unmatched junction bases numbered 4, after V lost 2 bases and J lost 4 bases. The CDR3 spans 15 residues. Germline values: CDR1 DFQATT, CDR2 SNEGSKA (reference sequence). CDR3 DNA sequence: TGCAGTGCTAGAACCGGGACTAGCGGTTACAATGAGCAGTTCTTC. Protein: CSARTGTSGYNEQFF.

A few counts support this clonotype. This rearrangement joins TRBV19 to TRBJ2-7; D perhaps matches TRBD2 (5 bases). Trimming pared 6 bases from V and 4 bases from J, leaving 16 bases between. Per germline, CDR1 LNHDA and CDR2 SQIVND (reference sequence). CDR3 size: 14 residues. The CDR3 bases are TGTGCCAGTAGACCGGGATGGGGAAGTTACGAGCAGTACTTC. This sequence encodes CASRPGWGSYEQYF.

The chain joins TRBV18 to TRBJ2-7; D call uncertain. The CDR3 consists of 13 residues. CDR1 and CDR2 (germline): KGHSH, LQKENI. The ends were cut back, 6 bases at V and 2 bases at J, with 11 bases in the middle. Written as DNA, the CDR3 is TGTGCCAGCTCCCCAGGAAGGACCTACGAGCAGTACTTC. This gives the protein CASSPGRTYEQYF.

V and J are TRBV7-9 and TRBJ2-3; the match to TRBD2 covers 11 bases. V lost 2 bases and J lost 5; bases outside the gene matches: 9. Germline V lookup: CDR1 SEHNR, CDR2 FQNEAQ (reference sequence). There are 17 residues in the CDR3. The chain's CDR3 is CASSLRLAGGREDTQYF. The DNA of the CDR3 is TGTGCCAGCAGCTTACGTCTAGCGGGAGGCCGGGAAGATACGCAGTATTTT.

This clonotype was seen more than once but under ten times. The chain joins TRBV9 to TRBJ2-3, with 7 bases fitting TRBD2. V shed 1 base and J 4 bases; nucleotides not matched to a gene: 9. The germline V gene has CDR1 SGDLS and CDR2 YYNGEE. This CDR3 has 16 amino acids. CDR3 sequence: CASSVRGGSGADTQYF. CDR3 in DNA: TGTGCCAGCAGCGTAAGGGGAGGGAGCGGCGCAGATACGCAGTATTTT.

V and J are TRBV12-3 or TRBV12-4 and TRBJ2-1; the match to TRBD2 covers 7 bases. After removal of 0 bases from V and 4 bases from J, the junction contained 12 bases not matched to a gene. The CDR3 sequence is 18 residues long. DNA for the CDR3: TGTGCCAGCAGTTTAGCGCATTTCGGGCGGGGGAGGTACAATGAGCAGTTCTTC. It is translated as CASSLAHFGRGRYNEQFF.

The gene calls are TRBV5-1 and TRBJ2-1, with a tentative D call TRBD2 (5 bases). This CDR3 region has 13 residues. Per germline, CDR1 SGHRS and CDR2 YFSETQ. The V end lost 0 bases, the J end lost 8 bases, and 9 bases lay between the germline ends. The CDR3 loop is CASSLAAGHEQFF. The CDR3, as DNA: TGCGCCAGCAGCTTGGCGGCGGGCCATGAGCAGTTCTTC.

This clonotype turned up a few times. The chain uses TRBV6-1 and TRBJ1-5; 8 bases match TRBD1. The germline CDR1 and CDR2 sequences are MNHNS and SASEGT. The CDR3 length is 15 residues. V gave up 2 bases and J gave up 9 bases; unmatched junction bases: 9. CDR3 sequence (DNA): TGTGCCAGCAGTGAAAACGTTGGGACAGGCTGGCCCCAGCATTTT. Residues: CASSENVGTGWPQHF.

This clonotype was recorded at least ten times. As DNA, the CDR3 is TGTGCCATCAGTGGGACTAGCGGGACTGGTAATGAGCAGTTCTTC. Translated, it gives CAISGTSGTGNEQFF. The genes are TRBV10-3 and TRBJ2-1; 12 bases agree with TRBD2. With V trimmed by 4 bases and J by 7 bases, 5 bases remained unmatched. Germline CDR1 ENHRY, CDR2 SYGVKD. This CDR3 spans 15 amino acids.

The chain has TRBV3-1 and TRBJ1-6; 7 bases fit TRBD1. CDR1 and CDR2 from the germline V gene are LGHDT and YNNKEL (reference sequence). With 8 bases clipped from V and 5 bases from J, the junction kept 9 bases outside the gene matches. There are 15 residues in the CDR3. The DNA of the CDR3 is TGTGCCAGCGGCTGGACAGGCCTAAATAATTCACCCCTCCACTTT. This gives the protein CASGWTGLNNSPLHF.

The V and J genes are TRBV11-3 and TRBJ2-1; 7 bases are shared with TRBD1. CDR3 length equals 13 residues. Germline CDR1 SGHNT, CDR2 YENEEA. The V segment lost 8 bases and the J segment 5 bases; nucleotides outside the gene matches: 6. CDR3 protein: CASCQGDDNEQFF. CDR3 coding DNA: TGTGCCAGCTGCCAGGGGGACGACAATGAGCAGTTCTTC.

In this sample, this clonotype turned up a few times. The rearrangement uses TRBV6-2 or TRBV6-3 and TRBJ1-6, with D possibly being TRBD1 (6 bases). The CDR3 is 15 residues long. CDR1 is MNHEY and CDR2 is SVGEGT in the germline V gene. V dropped 5 bases and J dropped 3 bases, with 11 bases sitting between them. CDR3 amino acids: CASSPTDSYNSPLHF. CDR3 DNA: TGTGCCAGCAGTCCGACGGACAGCTATAATTCACCCCTCCACTTT.

The chain recombines TRBV4-1 with TRBJ1-1; D call uncertain. The length of the CDR3 is 15 residues. Germline lookup yields CDR1 MGHRA and CDR2 YSYEKL. The V gene lost 6 bases and the J gene lost 5 bases, with 19 bases spanning the gap. CDR3 residues: CASSSLGIGGTEAFF. DNA of the CDR3: TGCGCCAGCAGTTCTTTAGGGATAGGTGGAACTGAAGCTTTCTTT.

A single count supports this clonotype. CDR3 sequence reads: CASSDGIPYEQYF. CDR3 bases: TGTGCCAGCAGCGATGGGATACCCTACGAGCAGTACTTC. This rearrangement joins TRBV5-6 to TRBJ2-7; D ambiguous. Trimming pared 4 bases from V and 2 bases from J, leaving 10 bases between. This CDR3 has 13 amino acids. Per the germline V gene, CDR1 is SGHDT and CDR2 is YYEEEE.

The chain joins TRBV9 to TRBJ2-7; D is undetermined. V lost 0 bases, J lost 6 bases, and 10 bases lay in between. Germline lookup yields CDR1 SGDLS and CDR2 YYNGEE. The length of the CDR3 is 13 residues. The CDR3 region has the DNA TGTGCCAGCAGCGTAGTGGAGAGCGCCGAGCAGTACTTC. This encodes CASSVVESAEQYF.

There are a few counts of this clonotype. The J gene is TRBJ1-5, the V gene TRBV11-2; no clear D. The CDR3 has 14 amino acids. Between the trimmed V and J ends, which lost 1 base and 7 bases, there was a span of 11 bases. The germline V gene encodes CDR1 SGHAT and CDR2 FQNNGV. The CDR3 here is CASSLVGVYQPQHF. The CDR3 region has the DNA TGTGCCAGCAGCTTAGTTGGGGTGTACCAGCCCCAGCATTTT.

The table lists this clonotype with a few counts. V is TRBV5-1 and J is TRBJ2-5; 12 nucleotides line up with TRBD1. This CDR3 spans 16 amino acids. Germline CDR1 SGHRS, CDR2 YFSETQ. V lost 5 bases to trimming and J lost 5 bases; unmatched junction nucleotides: 10. The CDR3 here is CASRNEGQGAAETQYF. The CDR3 coding sequence is TGCGCCAGCAGAAACGAGGGACAGGGGGCTGCGGAGACCCAGTACTTC.

This clonotype was detected only a few times. The chain recombines TRBV5-6 with TRBJ1-1; possibly TRBD1 for D (6 bases). The length of the CDR3 is 14 residues. Trimming took off 2 bases at V and 1 base at J, with 9 bases between the two ends. Per the germline V gene, CDR1 is SGHDT and CDR2 is YYEEEE. Here the CDR3 reads CASSFGQKNTEAFF. The CDR3 DNA is TGTGCCAGCAGCTTCGGACAGAAGAACACTGAAGCTTTCTTT.

This clonotype was seen a few times. The chain employs TRBV12-3 or TRBV12-4 and TRBJ1-2; 7 nucleotides align to TRBD1. V dropped 5 bases and J dropped 8; count of bases not matched to a gene: 11. CDR3 length: 14 residues. The DNA for the CDR3 is TGTGCCAGCAGTCAATCAGACAGGGCCTACGGCTACACCTTC. Amino acids: CASSQSDRAYGYTF.

This clonotype was seen only a few times. The chain links TRBV20-1 to TRBJ1-2; tentatively, D is TRBD1 (6 bases). The CDR3 length is 14 residues. Trimming took off 4 bases at V and 0 bases at J, with 12 bases between the two ends. Germline lookup yields CDR1 DFQATT and CDR2 SNEGSKA (reference sequence). CDR3 bases: TGCAGTGCTAAGGGGGGACCAGCTAACTATGGCTACACCTTC. It codes for CSAKGGPANYGYTF.

The J gene is TRBJ2-2, the V gene TRBV29-1; D is ambiguous. Germline V lookup: CDR1 SQVTM, CDR2 ANQGSEA. The V gene lost 7 bases and the J gene lost 8 bases, with 14 bases spanning the gap. The CDR3 consists of 12 residues. The chain's CDR3 is CSAPNPRGELFF. In DNA, the CDR3 is TGCAGCGCCCCGAACCCCCGGGGGGAGCTGTTTTTT.

The rearrangement links TRBV6-2 or TRBV6-3 to TRBJ2-5, with D perhaps assigned TRBD1 or TRBD2 (5 bases each). The germline CDR1 and CDR2 sequences are MNHEY and SVGEGT. The CDR3 extends over 13 amino acids. Trimming shortened V by 2 bases and J by 4 bases, and 8 bases separated the two germline ends. This chain's CDR3 is CASSYTGRETQYF. CDR3 in DNA: TGTGCCAGCAGTTACACGGGGCGAGAGACCCAGTACTTC.